Listed below are T cell receptor beta chains from one sample, sequenced in a study of technical replicates of blood from a few donors. Profiling relied on immunoSEQ multiplex PCR, and the TCRdb table lists in-frame clones only, not all of them. The data hold around 80,000 clones, with 95% to 98% observed a single time. Specimen: T cells isolated from PBMCs. The origin of the receptors is a human donor in good health. The CDR3 runs from the conserved cysteine through the conserved F or W. Each record gives: clone size, CDR3 length, V gene, D gene, J gene, CDR3 DNA, CDR3 protein. A D gene is named only where the DNA matches it firmly. Only part of the rows carry a size: once, few, many, or a class if the clone is expanded.

-	15	TRBV30	TRBD2	TRBJ2-1	TGTGCCTGGAGTGAAAAAGGACTAGCTTCCGATGAGCAGTTCTTC	CAWSEKGLASDEQFF
-	15	TRBV30	-	TRBJ2-3	TGTGCCTGGAAACGGTACGGGGGGCGGGCAGATACGCAGTATTTT	CAWKRYGGRADTQYF
-	15	TRBV10-3	TRBD2	TRBJ2-5	TGTGCCATCAGTCCCTTTGGGGAGGGTGGAGAGACCCAGTACTTC	CAISPFGEGGETQYF
-	14	TRBV19	-	TRBJ1-4	TGTGCCAGTAGTGGTCCCAGGGTAAGCGAAAAACTGTTTTTT	CASSGPRVSEKLFF
-	15	TRBV10-1	TRBD1	TRBJ2-2	TGCGCCAGCAGTGAACAAGACAGGGCCACCGGGGAGCTGTTTTTT	CASSEQDRATGELFF
-	15	TRBV5-1	TRBD1	TRBJ1-2	TGCGCCAGCAGCGACCCGATCGGACAGGGCGGAGGCTACACCTTC	CASSDPIGQGGGYTF
medium-sized	15	TRBV5-4	TRBD2	TRBJ2-7	TGTGCCAGCAGCTTGGGAAGCGGGGGGGCCTACGAGCAGTACTTC	CASSLGSGGAYEQYF
-	16	TRBV11-2	-	TRBJ1-6	TGTGCCAGCAGCTTAGTGTCCCCTTGGGGCGATTCACCCCTCCACTTT	CASSLVSPWGDSPLHF
-	14	TRBV6-6	-	TRBJ1-2	TGTGCCAGCAGTTACTCGAACAAATTATATGGCTACACCTTC	CASSYSNKLYGYTF
-	13	TRBV27	TRBD1	TRBJ1-6	TGTGCCACCGGGGGACAGGGGGGCACACCCCTCCACTTT	CATGGQGGTPLHF
once	15	TRBV19	TRBD1	TRBJ2-1	TGTGCCAGTAGGGACAGGGGGCTAGGGAGGAATGAGCAGTTCTTC	CASRDRGLGRNEQFF
-	17	TRBV10-3	TRBD1	TRBJ1-3	TGTGCCATCAGTGAGTGGACGACAGGGGGCGGTGGAAACACCATATATTTT	CAISEWTTGGGGNTIYF
-	13	TRBV2	-	TRBJ1-3	TGTGCCAGCAGTGGTGGCAGGGTAAACACCATATATTTT	CASSGGRVNTIYF
-	15	TRBV6-1	TRBD2	TRBJ2-1	TGTGCCAGCAGTGAAGAGACTAGCCCTTACAATGAGCAGTTCTTC	CASSEETSPYNEQFF
once	17	TRBV7-7	TRBD2	TRBJ2-1	TGTGCTAGCAGCTTAGCCGGGGGAGCGGGGGGCGCCGATGAGCAGTTCTTC	CASSLAGGAGGADEQFF
once	18	TRBV5-4	-	TRBJ1-3	TGTGCCAGCAGCCGTGGCCTCGTGAGACAGAACTCTGGAAACACCATATATTTT	CASSRGLVRQNSGNTIYF
-	14	TRBV29-1	-	TRBJ1-4	TGCAGCGTTGCGTACAGGGCGAAGGATGAAAAACTGTTTTTT	CSVAYRAKDEKLFF
-	17	TRBV4-1	-	TRBJ2-5	TGCGCCAGCAGCCAAGTGACCCTTTCAGCGGACCAAGAGACCCAGTACTTC	CASSQVTLSADQETQYF
-	15	TRBV6-5	-	TRBJ1-2	TGTGCCAGCAGTTACACACCATTAGGGGGCTATGGCTACACCTTC	CASSYTPLGGYGYTF
-	14	TRBV2	-	TRBJ2-1	TGTGCCAGCAGTGAAGCGCTTCAGGGCTCTGGACAGTTCTTC	CASSEALQGSGQFF
few	17	TRBV5-6	-	TRBJ2-2	TGTGCCAGCAGCTTGGCGCCCGGACAGTCGAACACCGGGGAGCTGTTTTTT	CASSLAPGQSNTGELFF
-	10	TRBV29-1	-	TRBJ1-2	TGCAGCGTTGAAGAGCGTGGCTACACCTTC	CSVEERGYTF
-	15	TRBV7-8	TRBD2	TRBJ2-7	TGTGCCAGCAGCTTAGGGACTAGCGGAACCTACGAGCAGTACTTC	CASSLGTSGTYEQYF
-	13	TRBV13	-	TRBJ1-2	TGTGCCAGCAGCTTAACAGGCCCAAATGGCTACACCTTC	CASSLTGPNGYTF
-	14	TRBV10-2	-	TRBJ1-2	TGCGCCAGCAGCGCGACAGCCAAATTCTATGGCTACACCTTC	CASSATAKFYGYTF
-	17	TRBV10-1	TRBD1	TRBJ2-7	TGCGCCAGCAGTCCCGGGACAGGGGGCACAAACATCTACGAGCAGTACTTC	CASSPGTGGTNIYEQYF
-	13	TRBV5-1	-	TRBJ2-7	TGCGCCAGCAGCTTAACAGGCTCGGGCGAGCAGTACTTC	CASSLTGSGEQYF
-	16	TRBV14	-	TRBJ2-3	TGTGCCAGCAGCCCGCGCCGGGGTCAGGGCACAGATACGCAGTATTTT	CASSPRRGQGTDTQYF
-	17	TRBV5-1	-	TRBJ1-1	TGCGCCAGCAGCCCACAGGTAGGGGGTAAAACGAACACTGAAGCTTTCTTT	CASSPQVGGKTNTEAFF
-	15	TRBV28	TRBD1	TRBJ1-1	TGTGCCAGCAGTGCAACAGGGGAGTCGTTCCCTGAAGCTTTCTTT	CASSATGESFPEAFF
-	12	TRBV30	-	TRBJ2-7	TGTGCCTGGAGTCCGGGCTCCTACGAGCAGTACTTC	CAWSPGSYEQYF